This T cell receptor beta chain was sequenced for a study of response to subunit inactivated influenza vaccine. TCRdb recomputed calls from the RT-PCR reads with MiXCR, one row per CDR3 protein. In the table there are just over 300,000 distinct CDR3 sequences, 20% to 25% of which are singletons. Germline lookup yields CDR1 MNHNS and CDR2 SASEGT. CDR3 size: 13 residues. Trimming shortened V by 6 bases and J by 3 bases, and 12 bases separated the two germline ends. The V and J genes are TRBV6-1 and TRBJ2-7; D is uncertain. The input for sequencing was PBMCs from blood, taken approximately 22 months after vaccination. This receptor was identified in a man aged 50 to 69 who received an inactivated influenza vaccine. The CDR3 reads CASSRGAIYEQYF. In DNA form, the CDR3 reads TGTGCCAGCAGCCGCGGCGCTATCTACGAGCAGTACTTC.